One and the same sample provided the 24 T cell receptor beta chains below, sequenced in a study of human thymus T cells. Thymic resections from corrective heart surgery supplied the tissue. The assay was immunoSEQ multiplex PCR, and TCRdb's table has in-frame clones only and misses some. The data hold some 120,000 clones, with about 95% observed a single time. What was sequenced was thymus tissue. These receptors were obtained from a boy under two years old with a congenital heart defect but otherwise immunologically healthy.

The J gene is TRBJ2-7, the V gene TRBV11-3, with TRBD2 as a possible D gene (5 bases). V lost 0 bases to trimming and J lost 4 bases, with 13 bases between them. Germline V gene lookup returns CDR1 SGHNT and CDR2 YENEEA. The CDR3 runs to 15 residues. Here the CDR3 DNA reads TGTGCCAGCAGCTTAGATCGCCGGGGTTGGTACGAGCAGTACTTC. Translating it yields CASSLDRRGWYEQYF.

The chain links TRBV29-1 to TRBJ2-7, with D perhaps matching TRBD1 or TRBD2 (5 bases each). Deletions cut 6 bases from V and 0 bases from J, with 18 bases between. The CDR3 spans 15 residues. Germline V lookup: CDR1 SQVTM, CDR2 ANQGSEA. The DNA of the CDR3 is TGCAGCGTCGAAACCGGGACGGCGAGCTCCTACGAGCAGTACTTC. Protein product: CSVETGTASSYEQYF.

This clone has a handful of counts. J is TRBJ1-1 and V is TRBV7-9; D remains unclear. CDR3 length: 12 amino acids. The V gene lost 4 bases and the J gene lost 7 bases, with 10 bases spanning the gap. Germline V gives CDR1 SEHNR, CDR2 FQNEAQ (reference sequence). The CDR3 protein is CASSYTDGEAFF. For the CDR3, the DNA is TGTGCCAGCAGCTATACTGACGGTGAAGCTTTCTTT.

The genes are TRBV7-2 and TRBJ1-2; 9 bases are a match to TRBD1. The germline gives CDR1 SGHTA, CDR2 FQGNSA. V lost 4 bases, J lost 6 bases, and 9 bases stayed unmatched. This CDR3 has 15 residues. Here the CDR3 DNA reads TGTGCCAGCAGCTGCCGACAGGGGGAGGTCAATGGCTACACCTTC. This translates into CASSCRQGEVNGYTF. Looking up the rest from reference TRBV7-2 and TRBJ1-2 gives the full variable domain: GAGVSQSPSNKVTEKGKDVELRCDPISGHTALYWYRQSLGQGLEFLIYFQGNSAPDKSGLPSDRFSAERTGGSVSTLTIQRTQQEDSAVYLCASSCRQGEVNGYTFGSGTRLTVV.

J is TRBJ1-1 and V is TRBV30, with 7 positions matching TRBD1. The CDR3 is 14 amino acids. Germline loops: CDR1 GTSNPN, CDR2 SVGIG (reference sequence). V trimming: 7 bases; J trimming: 1 base; junction bases outside the gene matches: 9. The CDR3 reads CALKTGQKNTEAFF. Written as DNA, the CDR3 is TGTGCCTTAAAGACAGGGCAGAAGAACACTGAAGCTTTCTTT.

This chain joins TRBV7-9 and TRBJ2-6; 8 bases agree with TRBD1. The germline CDR1 and CDR2 sequences are SEHNR and FQNEAQ (reference sequence). The CDR3 sequence is 15 residues long. V was pared by 5 bases and J by 2 bases, with 2 bases of the junction left unmatched. This chain's CDR3 is CASSEGQAGANVLTF. The DNA of the CDR3 is TGTGCCAGCAGCGAGGGACAGGCTGGGGCCAACGTCCTGACTTTC.

The V and J genes are TRBV5-1 and TRBJ1-2, with D possibly being TRBD1 (6 bases). The CDR3 totals 14 residues. Germline assignment: CDR1 SGHRS and CDR2 YFSETQ. With 0 bases removed from V and 9 bases from J, the gap between germline ends came to 15 bases. The CDR3 nucleotides are TGCGCCAGCAGCTTGGGAACAGGGCCCCTTTGCTACACCTTC. Encoded protein: CASSLGTGPLCYTF.

This clone was observed a single time. The V gene is TRBV5-4, the J gene TRBJ2-7; D remains ambiguous. Germline CDR1 and CDR2: SGHNT and YYREEE (reference sequence). This CDR3 spans 14 amino acids. Trimming cost V 4 bases and J 0 bases, with 11 bases left between them. The CDR3 bases are TGTGCCAGCAGCCCCAGGCCGAGCTCCTACGAGCAGTACTTC. It codes for CASSPRPSSYEQYF.

The chain couples TRBV4-1 to TRBJ2-2; 8 bases are shared with TRBD1. The V gene's germline CDR1 is MGHRA and CDR2 YSYEKL. The J segment lost 0 bases and the V segment lost 4 bases, leaving 10 bases of the junction unmatched. This CDR3 is 18 amino acids long. This chain's CDR3 is CASSLFQQGDPNTGELFF. The CDR3 coding sequence is TGCGCCAGCAGCCTTTTTCAACAGGGGGATCCGAACACCGGGGAGCTGTTTTTT.

The V gene is TRBV5-6, the J gene TRBJ2-7, with 8 nucleotides matching TRBD2. The CDR3 is 15 amino acids. V shed 4 bases, J shed 4 bases, and the junction held 10 bases outside the gene matches. Germline V CDR1 and CDR2: SGHDT, YYEEEE. Written as DNA, the CDR3 is TGTGCCAGCAGCGACCAGCGGGGGTCGATATACGAGCAGTACTTC. This codes for CASSDQRGSIYEQYF.

The rearrangement links TRBV7-9 to TRBJ2-5; tentatively, D is TRBD1 (6 bases). The germline V gene encodes CDR1 SEHNR and CDR2 FQNEAQ (reference sequence). The CDR3 totals 14 residues. Trimming took 6 bases from V and 5 from J, leaving 16 bases between them. In DNA, the CDR3 is TGTGCCAGCAGACATAACAGGGACGAGGAGACCCAGTACTTC. This codes for CASRHNRDEETQYF.

The chain joins TRBV6-4 to TRBJ1-2; tentative D call: TRBD1 (6 bases). The CDR3 sequence is 12 residues long. From germline, CDR1 is MRHNA and CDR2 SNTAGT. The V gene lost 4 bases and the J gene lost 8 bases, with 11 bases spanning the gap. CDR3 sequence reads: CASSAPQGGYTF. For the CDR3, the DNA is TGTGCCAGCAGTGCCCCACAGGGAGGCTACACCTTC.

This clone was recorded only once. The rearrangement links TRBV5-5 to TRBJ1-5; D is undetermined. The CDR3 covers 15 residues. The ends were cut back, 0 bases at V and 1 base at J, with 8 bases in the middle. Germline-derived CDR1 and CDR2 are SGHKS and YYEKEE (reference sequence). The CDR3 DNA sequence: TGTGCCAGCAGCTTGGCCGGTGGGAGCAATCAGCCCCAGCATTTT. Translation: CASSLAGGSNQPQHF.

The rearrangement links TRBV28 to TRBJ2-2; D not resolved. Germline assignment: CDR1 MDHEN and CDR2 SYDVKM. With 2 bases removed from V and 0 bases from J, the gap between germline ends came to 13 bases. This CDR3 comprises 17 residues. Here the CDR3 DNA reads TGTGCCAGCAGTTTAAAAGAGCGCCAAGCGAACACCGGGGAGCTGTTTTTT. The encoded protein is CASSLKERQANTGELFF.

The sample holds one count of this clone. This chain connects TRBV7-2 to TRBJ2-3; D assignment may be TRBD1 or TRBD2 (5 bases each). Germline V CDR1 and CDR2: SGHTA, FQGNSA. The CDR3 length is 14 residues. Trimming removed 7 bases at V and 3 bases at J, with 14 bases between. The CDR3 here is CASTQRGRTDTQYF. CDR3 in DNA: TGTGCCAGCACCCAGAGGGGTCGGACAGATACGCAGTATTTT. Full variable domain (outside the CDR3, taken from reference TRBV7-2 and TRBJ2-3): GAGVSQSPSNKVTEKGKDVELRCDPISGHTALYWYRQSLGQGLEFLIYFQGNSAPDKSGLPSDRFSAERTGGSVSTLTIQRTQQEDSAVYLCASTQRGRTDTQYFGPGTRLTVL.

The chain recombines TRBV6-5 with TRBJ1-1; D ambiguous. V was shortened by 4 bases and J by 8 bases, with 2 bases between the two germline ends. This CDR3 spans 9 amino acids. The germline gives CDR1 MNHEY, CDR2 SVGAGI. The CDR3 DNA reads as TGTGCCAGCAGTTCAGAAGCTTTCTTT. This codes for CASSSEAFF.

The chain is built from TRBV7-2 and TRBJ2-7; TRBD2 is a possible D gene (5 bases). Trimming removed 5 bases from V and 2 bases from J, with 13 bases in between. Germline loops: CDR1 SGHTA, CDR2 FQGNSA. The CDR3 covers 14 residues. The CDR3 reads CASSRTRGAYEQYF. The CDR3 DNA sequence: TGTGCCAGCAGCCGGACCCGGGGTGCCTACGAGCAGTACTTC.

The rearrangement uses TRBV6-5 and TRBJ1-1, with D perhaps TRBD1 (5 bases). CDR3 length equals 16 residues. Trimming stripped 2 bases from V and 8 bases from J, with 21 bases between. CDR1 is MNHEY and CDR2 is SVGAGI in the germline V gene. For the CDR3, the DNA is TGTGCCAGCAGTTACGATTCCGAAGGGGCCCCACTGGAAGCTTTCTTT. Amino acids: CASSYDSEGAPLEAFF.

This rearrangement joins TRBV6-5 to TRBJ2-2, with a possible D match to TRBD2 (6 bases). The CDR3 is 13 residues long. Germline V gene data show CDR1 as MNHEY and CDR2 as SVGAGI. V lost 0 bases and J 8 bases, leaving 7 bases between the germline ends. The CDR3 DNA sequence: TGTGCCAGCAGTTACTCGGCGGGGGGGGAGCTGTTTTTT. Translated, it gives CASSYSAGGELFF.

This clone was observed once. V is TRBV28 and J is TRBJ1-2, with D perhaps matching TRBD1 (5 bases). Per the germline V gene, CDR1 is MDHEN and CDR2 is SYDVKM. The CDR3 runs to 16 residues. Trimming removed 4 bases at V and 4 bases at J, with 19 bases between. The CDR3 sequence: CASSSTTGTGGYGYTF. DNA of the CDR3: TGTGCCAGCAGTTCTACAACTGGGACCGGGGGCTATGGCTACACCTTC.

V gene TRBV7-9 combines with J gene TRBJ2-7; D is possibly TRBD1 (6 bases). Germline V gene sequence: CDR1 SEHNR, CDR2 FQNEAQ (reference sequence). This CDR3 contains 13 residues. Trimming shortened V by 5 bases and J by 3 bases, and 11 bases separated the two germline ends. The CDR3 is CASSRFRGYEQYF. The CDR3 nucleotides read TGTGCCAGCAGCCGATTCAGGGGCTACGAGCAGTACTTC. Full variable domain (remainder filled in from reference TRBV7-9 and TRBJ2-7): DTGVSQNPRHKITKRGQNVTFRCDPISEHNRLYWYRQTLGQGPEFLTYFQNEAQLEKSRLLSDRFSAERPKGSFSTLEIQRTEQGDSAMYLCASSRFRGYEQYFGPGTRLTVT.

The chain combines TRBV30 with TRBJ2-1; D might be TRBD1 (6 bases). The CDR3 sequence is 13 residues long. The germline V and J ends were trimmed by 8 bases and 9 bases, with 20 bases remaining between them. Germline CDR1 reads GTSNPN; CDR2 reads SVGIG (reference sequence). Written as DNA, the CDR3 is TGTGCCGGCAGCCATTCAGGGGTCGGTGAGCAGTTCTTC. Translated: CAGSHSGVGEQFF.

CDR3 nucleotides: TGTGCCAGCAGCCCACGCTCGGGAAGAGACAATGAGCAGTTCTTC. Its protein is CASSPRSGRDNEQFF. The V call is TRBV7-9, the J call TRBJ2-1, with D tentatively TRBD2 (5 bases). Germline CDR1 and CDR2: SEHNR and FQNEAQ (reference sequence). The CDR3 totals 15 residues. V was pared by 5 bases and J by 5 bases, with 16 bases between.

The CDR3 region is CSAGNPTGEGGEQYF. The CDR3 DNA is TGCAGCGCTGGCAATCCAACAGGGGAAGGGGGAGAGCAGTACTTC. The chain couples TRBV29-1 to TRBJ2-7; TRBD1 matches at 7 bases. V was clipped by 7 bases and J by 7 bases; unmatched bases: 19. The CDR3 spans 15 residues. The germline V gene has CDR1 SQVTM and CDR2 ANQGSEA.